The rows below give T cell receptor beta chains drawn from one sample of a study of vaccination and CD4 T cells after COVID-19. These receptors lack a known antigen. TCRdb used MiXCR to reprocess the PCR reads, holding one entry per CDR3 protein. The sample yields several thousand distinct CDR3 sequences, roughly 41% seen once. The sample was CD4+ T cells from blood, cultured in vitro. The receptors here all came from a human donor in good health. CDR3s include the opening cysteine and the closing phenylalanine or tryptophan. D genes are given only for firm matches. Expanded clones are given a class, and other clones once, few, many or no size at all.

J	V	size	D	DNA	CDR3
TRBJ1-3	TRBV27	few	TRBD1	TGTGCCAGCAGCAAGACAGGGAGTGGAAACACCATATATTTT	CASSKTGSGNTIYF
TRBJ1-4	TRBV7-9	-	TRBD1	TGTGCCAGCAGCCGGACAGGGGGAAATGAAAAACTGTTTTTT	CASSRTGGNEKLFF
TRBJ2-3	TRBV4-2	-	TRBD2	TGTGCCAGCAGCCAAGAAGGCGGGGGGGCCACAGATACGCAGTATTTT	CASSQEGGGATDTQYF
TRBJ1-2	TRBV19	-	TRBD1	TGTGCCAGTAGTAGGTATACAGGGGGCGGCTATGGCTACACCTTC	CASSRYTGGGYGYTF
TRBJ2-7	TRBV6-1	-	-	TGTGCCAGCAGTAGGGACACCTACGAGCAGTACTTC	CASSRDTYEQYF
TRBJ2-3	TRBV7-2	-	-	TGTGCCAGCAGCCAAGATGAAGATACGCAGTATTTT	CASSQDEDTQYF
TRBJ1-5	TRBV12-3/TRBV12-4	-	-	TGTACCAGCAGTCGGGGAACCGGTCAGCCCCAGCATTTT	CTSSRGTGQPQHF
TRBJ2-2	TRBV6-1	-	TRBD2	TGTGCCAGTGGGCTAGCGGGGGCCCTCTCACTAAACACCGGGGAGCTGTTTTTT	CASGLAGALSLNTGELFF
TRBJ1-1	TRBV19	-	-	TGTGCCACTCAACATCCAAACACTGAAGCTTTCTTT	CATQHPNTEAFF
TRBJ1-5	TRBV6-1	-	TRBD1	TGTGCCAGCAGGTCCGGGACAGGCAATCAGCCCCAGCATTTT	CASRSGTGNQPQHF
TRBJ1-6	TRBV6-1	-	TRBD1	TGTGCCAGCAGGACAAAGACAGGGTCCCATAATTCACCCCTCCACTTT	CASRTKTGSHNSPLHF
TRBJ1-2	TRBV19	-	-	TGTGCCAGTAGTATAGATCCCCGTAACTTGGGCTACACCTTC	CASSIDPRNLGYTF
TRBJ2-7	TRBV27	once	TRBD2	TGTGCCAGCAGTTTCGGGGGGTTCGTCTACGAGCAGTACTTC	CASSFGGFVYEQYF
TRBJ2-1	TRBV27	-	-	TGTGCCAGCAGTTTCCGGGGGGACAGCAAGCAGTTCTTC	CASSFRGDSKQFF
TRBJ1-2	TRBV7-9	few	TRBD1	TGTGCCAGCAGCCCAGGGGGCTCAGCTACTAACTATGGCTACACCTTC	CASSPGGSATNYGYTF
TRBJ2-5	TRBV2	-	-	TGTGCCAGCAGTGAAGTCGAACAAGAGACCCAGTACTTC	CASSEVEQETQYF
TRBJ1-2	TRBV19	large	TRBD1	TGTGCCAGTAGTAGGGGACGGGACAGGGGGCAAGATGGCTACACCTTC	CASSRGRDRGQDGYTF
TRBJ1-2	TRBV7-8	few	TRBD1	TGTGCCAGCACCTTGGGGACAGGGGGTACTAACTATGGCTACACCTTC	CASTLGTGGTNYGYTF
TRBJ2-7	TRBV19	few	TRBD1	TGTGCCAGTAGTATAGGACAGGGCGAGCAGTACTTC	CASSIGQGEQYF
TRBJ1-1	TRBV4-1	-	-	TGCGCCAGCAGCCAAGGTGGAGGGATGAGGACTGAAGCTTTCTTT	CASSQGGGMRTEAFF
TRBJ1-5	TRBV19	-	-	TGTGCCAGTAGTCCTACGAATCAGCCCCAGCATTTT	CASSPTNQPQHF
TRBJ2-5	TRBV4-2	few	-	TGTGCCAGCAGAGGGTTAGGAGAGGGGGAGACCCAGTACTTC	CASRGLGEGETQYF
TRBJ1-6	TRBV19	once	TRBD1	TGTGCCAGTAGTCCCAGGGACAGGAATTCACCCCTCCACTTT	CASSPRDRNSPLHF
TRBJ2-5	TRBV20-1	few	TRBD2	TGCAGTGCTAGCCCAGCGGGGGAGGAGACCCAGTACTTC	CSASPAGEETQYF
TRBJ1-2	TRBV27	few	TRBD1	TGTGCCAGCACTACGACAGGGCTTGGCTACACCTTC	CASTTTGLGYTF
TRBJ2-3	TRBV24-1	few	-	TGTGCCACTAGTCCGATGAGCCACACAGATACGCAGTATTTT	CATSPMSHTDTQYF
TRBJ2-5	TRBV4-1	-	TRBD2	TGCGCCAGCAGCCAAGATCGGGTAGCGGGGGGAGCCCAGGAGACCCAGTACTTC	CASSQDRVAGGAQETQYF
TRBJ1-1	TRBV7-3	-	TRBD1	TGTGCCAGCAGCTTGCAGGGGGGCACTGAAGCTTTCTTT	CASSLQGGTEAFF
TRBJ2-5	TRBV20-1	-	TRBD2	TGCAGTGCTAGTGCGCGGGGGGCACTTCAAGAGACCCAGTACTTC	CSASARGALQETQYF
TRBJ1-2	TRBV20-1	few	-	TGCAGTGCCCCCTATGACGGCTACACCTTC	CSAPYDGYTF
TRBJ2-7	TRBV9	-	-	TGTGCCAGCAGCGGGCAACAGGGCCACGAGCAGTACTTC	CASSGQQGHEQYF
TRBJ1-6	TRBV30	-	-	TGTGCCTGGAGTGTACTGTCAGGGTGGTCACCCCTCCACTTT	CAWSVLSGWSPLHF
TRBJ1-2	TRBV6-1	-	-	TGTGCCACTTCACAGGGTTACGGCTACACCTTC	CATSQGYGYTF
TRBJ1-5	TRBV20-1	few	-	TGCAGTGCTCGCTCGGCTCCAAATCAGCCCCAGCATTTT	CSARSAPNQPQHF
TRBJ2-7	TRBV6-1	-	-	TGTGCCAGCAGTGAAGGCTACTCCTACGAGCAGTACTTC	CASSEGYSYEQYF
TRBJ2-5	TRBV7-9	few	-	TGTGCCAGCAGCTTAGTCTCCGGGGTAGAGACCCAGTACTTC	CASSLVSGVETQYF
TRBJ1-6	TRBV6-4	-	-	TGTGCCAGCAGTGACTTTGGGGGCAGCTCACCCCTCCACTTT	CASSDFGGSSPLHF
TRBJ2-1	TRBV5-4	-	-	TGTGCCAGCAGCCTAGGGACCGCCAATGAGCAGTTCTTC	CASSLGTANEQFF
TRBJ2-5	TRBV7-9	few	-	TGTGCCAGCAGCCCTCCGGGGGTTGAGACCCAGTACTTC	CASSPPGVETQYF
TRBJ2-7	TRBV20-1	-	-	TGCAGTGCTAGGGACACAGGCTACGAGCAGTACTTC	CSARDTGYEQYF
TRBJ1-5	TRBV6-5	few	-	TGTGCCAGCAGTTTAGGGGAGGAACAGCCCCAGCATTTT	CASSLGEEQPQHF
TRBJ1-1	TRBV6-1	few	-	TGTGCCGGGGCCCGGGGGGGTGAAGCTTTCTTT	CAGARGGEAFF
TRBJ2-3	TRBV7-9	-	TRBD2	TGTGCCACGACTAGCGGGGGAGACACAGATACGCAGTATTTT	CATTSGGDTDTQYF
TRBJ2-7	TRBV20-1	few	-	TGCAGTGCTCCGGGACTTGACGAGCAGTACTTC	CSAPGLDEQYF
TRBJ2-3	TRBV6-1	-	TRBD2	TGTGCCAGCCAACTAGCGGGGGACACAGATACGCAGTATTTT	CASQLAGDTDTQYF
TRBJ2-5	TRBV6-5	-	-	TGTGCCAGCAGTTACTCGGGGCCCCAACAAGAGACCCAGTACTTC	CASSYSGPQQETQYF
TRBJ1-6	TRBV7-8	-	-	TGTGCCAGCAGCTTAGCGAACGTATTGTCACCCCTCCACTTT	CASSLANVLSPLHF